Each of the 22 T cell receptor beta chains below was sequenced from the same sample in a study of T cell responses to AZD1222 COVID-19 vaccine. Measured with immunoSEQ multiplex PCR; TCRdb has only the in-frame clones, and not every one. This table holds some 49,000 clones, about 90% found once. This sample comprised peripheral blood, obtained 28 days after the second AZD1222 dose. The origin of the receptors is an adult who received the AZD1222 COVID-19 vaccine.

The genes are TRBV7-2 and TRBJ2-5; 8 positions agree with TRBD1. With V trimmed by 2 bases and J by 4 bases, 6 bases remained unmatched. From germline, CDR1 is SGHTA and CDR2 FQGNSA. The CDR3 loop spans 15 amino acids. The CDR3 DNA sequence: TGTGCCAGCAGCTTAAGGGCAGGGGGCCGAGAGACCCAGTACTTC. Encoded protein: CASSLRAGGRETQYF.

The rearrangement links TRBV9 to TRBJ2-3, with a possible D match to TRBD2 (6 bases). The CDR3 is 16 amino acids. CDR1 SGDLS and CDR2 YYNGEE come from the germline V gene. The ends were cut back, 4 bases at V and 0 bases at J, with 15 bases in the middle. DNA for the CDR3: TGTGCCAGCAGCCACATAGCGGCGCCTAGCACAGATACGCAGTATTTT. Translating gives CASSHIAAPSTDTQYF.

The chain recombines TRBV6-5 with TRBJ1-2; D might be TRBD1 (6 bases). Germline V gene lookup returns CDR1 MNHEY and CDR2 SVGAGI. Trimming cost V 6 bases and J 4 bases, with 18 bases left between them. This CDR3 has 15 residues. CDR3 nucleotides: TGTGCCAGCAGCGAGACAGGAGTCGCTTCCTATGGCTACACCTTC. Translating gives CASSETGVASYGYTF.

The rearrangement joins TRBV19 to TRBJ2-1, with D uncertain. CDR1 is LNHDA and CDR2 is SQIVND in the germline V gene (reference sequence). V was trimmed by 3 bases and J by 5 bases, leaving 5 bases between them. The CDR3 extends over 12 amino acids. This CDR3 reads CASSMTDNEQFF. The DNA for the CDR3 is TGTGCCAGTAGTATGACCGACAATGAGCAGTTCTTC.

V usage is TRBV5-1 and J usage is TRBJ2-2; TRBD1 might be the D (6 bases). This CDR3 is built from 13 residues. V was trimmed by 4 bases and J by 5 bases, leaving 9 bases between them. Germline CDR1 reads SGHRS; CDR2 reads YFSETQ. The CDR3 spells CASSPQGTGELFF. CDR3 nucleotides: TGCGCCAGCAGCCCACAGGGTACCGGGGAGCTGTTTTTT.

The V gene is TRBV5-6, the J gene TRBJ2-3; 11 bases align to TRBD2. Unmatched junction bases numbered 13, after V lost 2 bases and J lost 11 bases. Germline-derived CDR1 and CDR2 are SGHDT and YYEEEE. There are 16 residues in the CDR3. CDR3 protein: CASSLPGLAGRLRQYF. CDR3 DNA: TGTGCCAGCAGCTTACCAGGACTAGCGGGTCGTTTGAGGCAGTATTTT.

The rearrangement links TRBV3-1 (or the pseudogene TRBV3-2) to TRBJ2-7; D perhaps matches TRBD1 (6 bases). CDR1 LGHDT and CDR2 YNNKEL come from the germline V gene (reference sequence). This CDR3 spans 15 amino acids. Between the trimmed V and J ends, which lost 2 bases and 0 bases, there was a span of 11 bases. CDR3 amino acids: CASSQRTERSYEQYF. The CDR3 DNA reads TGTGCCAGCAGCCAAAGGACAGAACGCTCCTACGAGCAGTACTTC.

The rearrangement links TRBV11-2 to TRBJ2-7; 7 nucleotides align to TRBD2. Looked up from germline, CDR1 is SGHAT and CDR2 is FQNNGV. The junction had 5 bases not matched to a gene; V was cut back by 3 bases and J by 0 bases. This CDR3 is 15 amino acids long. The CDR3 nucleotides read TGTGCCAGCAGCTTGACTAGCATCTCCTCCTACGAGCAGTACTTC. It translates to CASSLTSISSYEQYF.

This chain connects TRBV6-4 to TRBJ1-1; no reliable D call. Trimming removed 6 bases from V and 3 bases from J, with 11 bases in between. The CDR3 consists of 13 residues. CDR1 MRHNA and CDR2 SNTAGT come from the germline V gene. The CDR3 nucleotides read TGTGCCAGCAGCCTGGACGGTTACACTGAAGCTTTCTTT. Its protein is CASSLDGYTEAFF.

The chain employs TRBV27 and TRBJ1-5; TRBD1 aligns across 7 bases. This CDR3 region has 15 residues. V was clipped by 0 bases and J by 6 bases; unmatched bases: 5. The germline V gene encodes CDR1 MNHEY and CDR2 SMNVEV (reference sequence). For the CDR3, the DNA is TGTGCCAGCAGTTTATCGTCAGGGGGGCGTCAGCCCCAGCATTTT. Its protein product is CASSLSSGGRQPQHF.

The chain employs TRBV27 and TRBJ2-1; weak D call: TRBD2 (7 bases). Between the trimmed V and J ends, which lost 10 bases and 1 base, there was a span of 29 bases. Per the germline V gene, CDR1 is MNHEY and CDR2 is SMNVEV (reference sequence). This CDR3 contains 19 residues. The CDR3 here is CATEGGENPRTVSYNEQFF. In DNA form, the CDR3 reads TGTGCCACCGAGGGGGGGGAGAACCCCCGAACCGTGTCCTACAATGAGCAGTTCTTC.

V gene TRBV10-3 combines with J gene TRBJ2-7; D is ambiguous. Per the germline V gene, CDR1 is ENHRY and CDR2 is SYGVKD. This CDR3 has 15 residues. V gave up 3 bases and J gave up 0 bases, with 12 bases separating them. CDR3 DNA: TGTGCCATCAGTGAAAGGGCACCCAGCTCCTACGAGCAGTACTTC. This gives the protein CAISERAPSSYEQYF.

The chain is built from TRBV27 and TRBJ1-2, with 9 bases fitting TRBD1. This CDR3 has 15 residues. Unmatched junction bases numbered 11, after V lost 6 bases and J lost 6 bases. The V gene's germline CDR1 is MNHEY and CDR2 SMNVEV (reference sequence). The CDR3 loop reads CASSPGTGLLDGYTF. Here the CDR3 DNA reads TGTGCCAGCAGCCCCGGGACAGGGCTTTTAGATGGCTACACCTTC.

This clone showed up just a few times. The chain is built from TRBV13 and TRBJ2-3; TRBD2 matches 8 bases. Germline loops: CDR1 PRHDT, CDR2 FYEKMQ (reference sequence). V lost 3 bases to trimming and J lost 1 base; unmatched junction nucleotides: 3. This CDR3 has 15 amino acids. The chain's CDR3 is CASSFLTSGTDTQYF. In nucleotides, the CDR3 is TGTGCCAGCAGCTTCTTGACTAGCGGCACAGATACGCAGTATTTT.

This clone turned up a few times. The chain uses TRBV18 and TRBJ2-3, with TRBD1 matching 11 bases. Germline V CDR1 and CDR2: KGHSH, LQKENI. This CDR3 is built from 15 residues. V lost 5 bases to trimming and J lost 3 bases; unmatched junction nucleotides: 4. This CDR3 is CASSAWDRGTDTQYF. DNA of the CDR3: TGTGCCAGCTCAGCATGGGACAGGGGGACAGATACGCAGTATTTT.

The rearrangement links TRBV5-1 to TRBJ2-7, with 11 bases identical to TRBD1. The CDR3 has 14 amino acids. The ends lost 5 bases at V and 3 bases at J; junction bases unmatched: 4. Looked up from germline, CDR1 is SGHRS and CDR2 is YFSETQ. CDR3 sequence (DNA): TGCGCCAGCAGTACCGGGACAGGGGGCTACGAGCAGTACTTC. Translating it yields CASSTGTGGYEQYF.

This chain connects TRBV24-1 to TRBJ2-3, with 7 bases identical to TRBD2. Germline-derived CDR1 and CDR2 are KGHDR and SFDVKD. The CDR3 spans 13 residues. V lost 8 bases and J lost 3; bases outside the gene matches: 4. The CDR3 sequence: CATMAGATDTQYF. CDR3 coding DNA: TGTGCCACCATGGCGGGAGCGACAGATACGCAGTATTTT.

The V gene is TRBV2, the J gene TRBJ1-1, with D possibly being TRBD1 (5 bases). There are 13 residues in the CDR3. The germline V gene encodes CDR1 SNHLY and CDR2 FYNNEI. The ends were cut back, 8 bases at V and 5 bases at J, with 15 bases in the middle. The CDR3 sequence: CASGGVHITEAFF. The CDR3 nucleotides are TGTGCCAGCGGAGGGGTCCACATAACTGAAGCTTTCTTT. Full variable domain (missing parts from reference TRBV2 and TRBJ1-1): EPEVTQTPSHQVTQMGQEVILRCVPISNHLYFYWYRQILGQKVEFLVSFYNNEISEKSEIFDDQFSVERPDGSNFTLKIRSTKLEDSAMYFCASGGVHITEAFFGQGTRLTVV.

The genes are TRBV2 and TRBJ2-7; 9 bases are a match to TRBD2. The CDR3 covers 16 residues. With 6 bases clipped from V and 7 bases from J, the junction kept 16 bases outside the gene matches. Germline assignment: CDR1 SNHLY and CDR2 FYNNEI. CDR3 nucleotide sequence: TGTGCCAGCAGCCCTGGTGAAGTAGCGGGAGCATTAGAGCAGTACTTC. Residues: CASSPGEVAGALEQYF.

The chain employs TRBV7-8 and TRBJ2-2, with D possibly matching TRBD2 (5 bases). The germline V and J ends were trimmed by 0 bases and 5 bases, with 10 bases remaining between them. The germline CDR1 and CDR2 sequences are SGHVS and FQNEAQ. This CDR3 region has 15 residues. The CDR3 DNA reads TGTGCCAGCAGCTTAGCCGGGGTGGGGACCGGGGAGCTGTTTTTT. Protein product: CASSLAGVGTGELFF.

Concerning this clone itself: At one boundary the junction diverges from the germline segment, which might be a read error. The chain employs TRBV7-7 and TRBJ2-7; the D is unclear. The CDR3 length is 17 residues. Germline V lookup: CDR1 SSHAT, CDR2 FNYEAQ (reference sequence). CDR3: CASSLPSPGELYYEQYF. CDR3 DNA sequence: TGTGCTAGCAGCTTACCCTCCCCGGGCGAGCTATACTACGAGCAGTACTTC.

The chain combines TRBV6-2 or TRBV6-3 with TRBJ2-7, with D perhaps TRBD1 (5 bases). This CDR3 region has 17 residues. V lost 6 bases and J 3 bases, leaving 24 bases between the germline ends. Germline loops: CDR1 MNHEY, CDR2 SVGEGT. The CDR3 loop is CASSLPPPDTFFYEQYF. The CDR3 DNA reads TGTGCCAGCAGCCTACCGCCCCCGGACACTTTCTTCTACGAGCAGTACTTC.